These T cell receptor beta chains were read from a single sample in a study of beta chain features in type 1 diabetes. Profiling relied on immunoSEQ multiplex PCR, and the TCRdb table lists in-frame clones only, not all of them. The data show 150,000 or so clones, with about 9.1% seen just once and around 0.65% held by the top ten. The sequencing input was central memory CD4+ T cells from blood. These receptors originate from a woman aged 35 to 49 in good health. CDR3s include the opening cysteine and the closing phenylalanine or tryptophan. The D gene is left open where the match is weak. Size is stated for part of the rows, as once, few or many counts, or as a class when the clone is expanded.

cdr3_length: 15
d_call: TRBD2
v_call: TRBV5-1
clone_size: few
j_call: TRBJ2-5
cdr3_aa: CASSLEWLAGGTQYF
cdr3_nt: TGCGCCAGCAGCTTGGAGTGGCTAGCGGGGGGGACCCAGTACTTC

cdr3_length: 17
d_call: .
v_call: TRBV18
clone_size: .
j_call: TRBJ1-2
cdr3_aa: CASSSGPAASTFYGYTF
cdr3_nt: TGTGCCAGCTCATCCGGTCCGGCGGCCTCGACCTTCTATGGCTACACCTTC

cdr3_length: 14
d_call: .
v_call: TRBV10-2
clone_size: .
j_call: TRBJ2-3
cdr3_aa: CASKALTSTDTQYF
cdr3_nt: TGCGCCAGCAAAGCTCTCACTAGCACAGATACGCAGTATTTT

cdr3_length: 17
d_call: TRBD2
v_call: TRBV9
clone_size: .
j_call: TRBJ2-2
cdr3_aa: CASSPRASGGHTGELFF
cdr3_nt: TGTGCCAGCAGCCCGCGGGCCAGCGGGGGGCACACCGGGGAGCTGTTTTTT

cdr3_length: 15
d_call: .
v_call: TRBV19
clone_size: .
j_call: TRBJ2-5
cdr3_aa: CASSSGITYQETQYF
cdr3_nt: TGTGCCAGTAGTTCAGGTATAACGTACCAAGAGACCCAGTACTTC

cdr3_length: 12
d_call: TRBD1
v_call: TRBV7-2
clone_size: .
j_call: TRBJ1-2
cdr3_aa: CASSWTGGGYTF
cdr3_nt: TGTGCCAGCAGCTGGACAGGGGGCGGCTACACCTTC

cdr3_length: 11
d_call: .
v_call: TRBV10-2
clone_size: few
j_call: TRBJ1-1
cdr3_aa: CASSSGREAFF
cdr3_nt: TGCGCCAGCAGTTCAGGCCGTGAAGCTTTCTTT

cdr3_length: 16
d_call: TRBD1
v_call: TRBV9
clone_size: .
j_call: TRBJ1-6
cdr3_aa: CASSPGTGGKDSPLHF
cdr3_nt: TGTGCCAGCAGCCCTGGGACAGGGGGGAAGGATTCACCCCTCCACTTT

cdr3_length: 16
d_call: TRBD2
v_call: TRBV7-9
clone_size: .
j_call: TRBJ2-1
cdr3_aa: CASSDRTSGGDGEQFF
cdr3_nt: TGTGCCAGCAGCGACAGGACTAGCGGGGGGGATGGTGAGCAGTTCTTC

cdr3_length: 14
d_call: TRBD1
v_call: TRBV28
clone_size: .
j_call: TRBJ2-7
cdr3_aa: CASSPTGGPYEQYF
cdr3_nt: TGTGCCAGCAGTCCGACAGGGGGACCCTACGAGCAGTACTTC

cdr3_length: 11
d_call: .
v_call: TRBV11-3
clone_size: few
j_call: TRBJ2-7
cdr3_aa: CASSSGGEQYF
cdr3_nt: TGTGCCAGCAGCTCCGGGGGCGAGCAGTACTTC